This is a list of T cell receptor beta chains from one sample in a study of neurological immune-mediated disorders. TCRdb passed the 5' RACE reads through MiXCR, listing each CDR3 protein once. The sample includes under 60,000 distinct CDR3 sequences, 3% to 4% seen only once; the top ten take under 6%. The sequencing input was PBMCs. The source of these receptors is a man aged 40-49 years with multiple sclerosis. Each CDR3 is given with its conserved first and last residue. A D gene is named only where the DNA matches it firmly. Clone size, where shown, is once, few, many, or a class for clones that have expanded.

j_call d_call clone_size v_call cdr3_aa cdr3_nt
TRBJ1-5 TRBD1 many TRBV5-1 CASSLGTGDPNQPQHF TGCGCCAGCAGCTTGGGGACAGGGGACCCCAATCAGCCCCAGCATTTT
TRBJ2-7 TRBD1 - TRBV20-1 CSARGQGNYEQYF TGCAGTGCTAGGGGACAGGGGAACTACGAGCAGTACTTC
TRBJ1-1 - many TRBV7-8 CASSLGVAGANTEAFF TGTGCCAGCAGCTTAGGAGTTGCAGGGGCGAACACTGAAGCTTTCTTT
TRBJ2-3 TRBD2 many TRBV7-2 CASSLVAGATDTQYF TGTGCCAGCAGCTTAGTAGCGGGTGCCACAGATACGCAGTATTTT
TRBJ1-3 TRBD1 many TRBV20-1 CSARGARDSSGNTIYF TGCAGTGCTAGAGGGGCTCGGGACAGCTCTGGAAACACCATATATTTT
TRBJ2-7 - few TRBV20-1 CSARRQSSYEQYF TGCAGTGCTAGGAGGCAGAGCTCCTACGAGCAGTACTTC
TRBJ2-7 TRBD2 many TRBV6-5 CASSSSGGLYEQYF TGTGCCAGCAGTTCTAGCGGGGGCCTCTACGAGCAGTACTTC
TRBJ2-1 TRBD2 many TRBV5-1 CASSLASGVNGEQFF TGCGCCAGCAGCTTGGCTAGCGGGGTTAACGGTGAGCAGTTCTTC
TRBJ2-3 TRBD1 many TRBV5-1 CASSFGTGPSTDTQYF TGCGCCAGCAGCTTCGGGACAGGACCTAGCACAGATACGCAGTATTTT
TRBJ2-1 - many TRBV7-9 CASSHPRWPMRAGEQFF TGTGCCAGCAGCCACCCTAGGTGGCCCATGCGGGCGGGCGAGCAGTTCTTC
TRBJ2-7 - many TRBV20-1 CSATIVRASYEQYF TGCAGTGCCACAATAGTGCGAGCGAGCTACGAGCAGTACTTC
TRBJ1-5 - many TRBV4-1 CASSQRRLGQLNQPQHF TGCGCCAGCAGCCAAAGGCGTTTAGGACAACTAAATCAGCCCCAGCATTTT
TRBJ1-5 - many TRBV6-2/TRBV6-3 CASSYSFGGINSNQPQHF TGTGCCAGCAGTTACTCGTTCGGGGGAATCAATAGCAATCAGCCCCAGCATTTT
TRBJ2-2 TRBD2 many TRBV4-1 CASSQDGVRAGGLAGELFF TGCGCCAGCAGCCAAGATGGGGTCCGGGCGGGGGGATTGGCCGGGGAGCTGTTTTTT
TRBJ1-2 - many TRBV5-4 CASRPITGSGYTF TGTGCCAGCAGACCGATTACAGGGAGTGGCTACACCTTC
TRBJ2-4 - - TRBV5-6 CASSTPLWRADLKNIQYF TGTGCCAGCAGCACACCCCTTTGGAGGGCAGACTTAAAAAACATTCAGTACTTC
TRBJ2-1 TRBD2 many TRBV7-7 CASSSHGVAGLNEQFF TGTGCCAGCAGCTCCCACGGGGTAGCGGGGCTTAATGAGCAGTTCTTC
TRBJ2-5 TRBD2 many TRBV5-1 CASRLAGGRTRGETQYF TGCGCCAGCAGACTAGCGGGGGGCAGGACGAGGGGAGAGACCCAGTACTTC
TRBJ2-2 TRBD1 many TRBV20-1 CSASYGQGNGELFF TGCAGTGCTAGCTACGGACAGGGAAACGGGGAGCTGTTTTTT
TRBJ2-1 - many TRBV12-3/TRBV12-4 CASRFIDSYNEQFF TGTGCCAGCAGGTTCATCGACTCGTACAATGAGCAGTTCTTC
TRBJ1-2 - many TRBV3-1 CASSRDGHYGYTF TGTGCCAGCAGCCGGGACGGACACTATGGCTACACCTTC
TRBJ2-3 - many TRBV7-3 CASGRHRDTQYF TGTGCCTCTGGGAGGCACCGAGATACGCAGTATTTT
TRBJ2-3 - many TRBV6-5 CASSSRLGDTQYF TGTGCCAGCAGTTCCCGTTTAGGGGATACGCAGTATTTT
TRBJ2-3 TRBD1 many TRBV18 CASSHSRTGSGDTQYF TGTGCCAGCTCTCATTCAAGGACAGGGTCCGGAGATACGCAGTATTTT
TRBJ2-3 - many TRBV12-3/TRBV12-4 CASSRPSPDSPYF TGTGCCAGCAGTCGCCCCTCTCCGGACTCACCGTATTTT
TRBJ2-5 - many TRBV10-2 CASSESQVKETQYF TGCGCCAGCAGTGAGTCACAGGTCAAAGAGACCCAGTACTTC
TRBJ2-1 TRBD2 - TRBV7-2 CASSRLAGPSYNEQFF TGTGCCAGCAGCCGGTTAGCGGGGCCATCCTACAATGAGCAGTTCTTC
TRBJ2-3 - many TRBV6-5 CASSYNVRVTDTQYF TGTGCCAGCAGTTACAATGTCAGGGTAACAGATACGCAGTATTTT
TRBJ2-7 - many TRBV5-1 CASRGLDSSYEQYF TGCGCCAGCAGGGGTCTTGACAGCTCCTACGAGCAGTACTTC
TRBJ2-7 TRBD1 many TRBV6-5 CASSQDRGQSYEQYF TGTGCCAGCAGTCAGGACAGGGGCCAATCCTACGAGCAGTACTTC
TRBJ2-3 TRBD2 many TRBV5-1 CASRPPGLGTDTQYF TGCGCCAGCAGACCCCCGGGACTAGGGACAGATACGCAGTATTTT
TRBJ2-5 - many TRBV29-1 CSSKASSDFQETQYF TGCAGCTCGAAGGCTTCCAGCGACTTCCAAGAGACCCAGTACTTC
TRBJ2-7 - few TRBV11-2 CASSPLGSGTYEQYF TGTGCCAGCAGCCCCTTGGGGTCGGGAACCTACGAGCAGTACTTC
TRBJ2-7 - many TRBV2 CASSASRARGSYEQYF TGTGCCAGCAGTGCCTCCCGTGCGAGAGGCTCCTACGAGCAGTACTTC
TRBJ1-2 - many TRBV10-3 CAISDAASYGYTF TGTGCCATCAGTGACGCCGCCTCTTATGGCTACACCTTC
TRBJ1-1 - few TRBV7-2 CASFFTGTTEAFF TGTGCCAGCTTTTTTACAGGGACCACTGAAGCTTTCTTT
TRBJ2-5 - many TRBV20-1 CSALGQHQETQYF TGCAGTGCTCTGGGGCAGCACCAAGAGACCCAGTACTTC
TRBJ2-3 - many TRBV18 CASSPLEGRKDTQYF TGTGCCAGCTCACCACTGGAGGGTCGGAAAGATACGCAGTATTTT
TRBJ1-5 TRBD1 many TRBV5-1 CASSLAGGEEPQHF TGCGCCAGCAGCTTGGCAGGGGGCGAGGAGCCCCAGCATTTT
TRBJ2-7 - many TRBV3-1 CASSQTLYEQYF TGTGCCAGCAGCCAGACCCTCTACGAGCAGTACTTC
TRBJ1-1 TRBD1 many TRBV2 CASSRTGKTEAFF TGTGCCAGCAGTCGGACAGGGAAAACTGAAGCTTTCTTT
TRBJ2-1 - - TRBV29-1 CSVATGATYNEQFF TGCAGCGTTGCAACAGGAGCTACCTACAATGAGCAGTTCTTC
TRBJ2-7 TRBD1 many TRBV20-1 CSARDPGQGTGEQYF TGCAGTGCTAGAGATCCGGGACAGGGGACAGGGGAGCAGTACTTC
TRBJ1-5 TRBD1 many TRBV12-3/TRBV12-4 CASSSRTGGSNQPQHF TGTGCCAGCAGTTCTCGGACAGGGGGGAGCAATCAGCCCCAGCATTTT
TRBJ1-6 TRBD1 many TRBV20-1 CSASQGAGNSPLNF TGCAGTGCTTCTCAGGGGGCGGGTAATTCACCCCTCAACTTT
TRBJ1-1 - many TRBV20-1 CSARQGHTEAFF TGCAGTGCTAGACAGGGCCACACTGAAGCTTTCTTT